This T cell receptor (beta chain) was recorded in a study of blood T cell repertoires in COVID-19 (dated by TCRdb to 2020 to 2022). Study-level background: Samples from collaborators originated in the United States, Italy and Spain and spanned both the acute and convalescent phases of COVID-19. The material from the prospective study consisted of cDNA or gDNA derived from T cells, B-cell-depleted T cells, or PBMCs. Deeply sampled blood TCRbeta repertoires from subjects exposed to, actively infected with, or recovered from COVID-19 were included in the dataset. The repertoires were made available in a free public database intended to serve as a resource for research on the immune response to SARS-CoV-2. Samples were obtained from the ongoing ImmuneRACE study (first 160 participants) and from 1,000 to 1,500 subjects provided by 6 global collaborators. Sample metadata almost always included a de-identified subject ID, COVID-19 status, age in years and sex. Where available, HLA class I and class II types were taken from metadata supplied by the sample provider and were not determined by assay-based typing.

TCRbeta CDR3 regions were amplified from genomic DNA by means of the immunoSEQ Assay, a bias-controlled multiplex PCR. The source study handled its data this way. Nucleated cell counts per sample were estimated from amplification of reference gene primers within the assay. Sequence reads were collapsed and filtered to measure the absolute abundance of every unique TCRbeta CDR3 rearrangement. For each sample, productive Simpson clonality was calculated as the square root of Simpson's diversity index over productive rearrangements. Not all clones reach the TCRdb copy of this immuneACCESS table, which keeps in-frame sequences only. Checked studies attribute under half of the gap to unresolved V genes and leave the rest unexplained. V and J calls and clone size come straight from that table; D and trimming were deduced from the DNA. The sample table shows approximately 100,000 clones, and 82% are seen once. About 10% of the sample is in the top ten clones.

Whole blood was collected in K2EDTA tubes by collaborating institutions according to the institutions' own protocols. For TCRbeta analysis, collaborators shipped samples as frozen whole blood, isolated PBMCs, or DNA extracted from either of those sample types. Germline trimming amounts to 1 base on V and 3 bases on J, with 6 as the count of junction bases outside the gene matches. From cysteine to phenylalanine, the CDR3 is 15 amino acids long. The only DNA kept is the CDR3, 45 bases in frame from the first base. CDR1 is given as SGHDT and CDR2 as YYEEEE, both from the germline V gene. Concerning this clone itself: The antigen this receptor binds is unknown. No much larger clone is present one base from it, and per-base qualities are unavailable.

On the study overall, not on this receptor specifically: The amount of clinical and demographic metadata varied by source and participant and was provided uncurated.

The receptor was derived from a man between 65 and 85 years old with acute or convalescent COVID-19. Here the chain combines TRBV5-6 and TRBJ2-7; 8 bases in the junction line up with TRBD1. The specimen sequenced was peripheral blood. The DNA reads TGTGCCAGCAGCTTGCAAGGGACAGGACTCTACGAGCAGTACTTC. This translates into CASSLQGTGLYEQYF.